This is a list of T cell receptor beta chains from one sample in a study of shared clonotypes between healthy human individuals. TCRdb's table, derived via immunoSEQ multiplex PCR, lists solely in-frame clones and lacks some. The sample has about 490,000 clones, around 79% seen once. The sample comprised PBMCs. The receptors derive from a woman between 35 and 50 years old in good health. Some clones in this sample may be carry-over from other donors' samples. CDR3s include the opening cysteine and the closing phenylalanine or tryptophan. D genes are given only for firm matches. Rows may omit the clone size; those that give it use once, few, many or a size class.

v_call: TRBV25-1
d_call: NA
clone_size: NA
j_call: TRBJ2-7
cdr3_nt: TGTGCCAGCAGTCCAAGGGGCACTTACTACGAGCAGTACTTC
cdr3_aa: CASSPRGTYYEQYF

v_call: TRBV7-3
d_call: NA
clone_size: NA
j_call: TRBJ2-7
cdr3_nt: TGCGCCAGCACCACGAAGTTGGGTAGGTACGAGCAGTACTTC
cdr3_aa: CASTTKLGRYEQYF

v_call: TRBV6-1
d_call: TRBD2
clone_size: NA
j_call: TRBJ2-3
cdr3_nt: TGTGCCAGCAGGGTAGCGGGAGGCCGCGATACGCAGTATTTT
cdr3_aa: CASRVAGGRDTQYF

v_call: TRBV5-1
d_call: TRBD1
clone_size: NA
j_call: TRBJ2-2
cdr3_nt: TGCGCCAGCAGCTCGACCCAGGGGGCCAGCACCGGGGAGCTGTTTTTT
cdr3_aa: CASSSTQGASTGELFF

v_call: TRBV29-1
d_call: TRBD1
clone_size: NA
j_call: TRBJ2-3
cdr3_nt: TGCAGCGTTGCCCCCACAGGGGTCACAGATACGCAGTATTTT
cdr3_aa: CSVAPTGVTDTQYF

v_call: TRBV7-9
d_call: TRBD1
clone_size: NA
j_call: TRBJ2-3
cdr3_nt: TGTGCCAGCAGCCCCCGACAGGGGCAAAGCACAGATACGCAGTATTTT
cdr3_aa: CASSPRQGQSTDTQYF

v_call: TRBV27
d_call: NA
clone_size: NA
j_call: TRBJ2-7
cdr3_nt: TGTGCCAGCAGTTTAATCGGGTCCTACGAGCAGTACTTC
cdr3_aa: CASSLIGSYEQYF

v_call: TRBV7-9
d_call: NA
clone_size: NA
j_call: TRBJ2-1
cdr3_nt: TGTGCCAGCAGCACAGACGGAAATGAGCAGTTCTTC
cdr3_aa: CASSTDGNEQFF

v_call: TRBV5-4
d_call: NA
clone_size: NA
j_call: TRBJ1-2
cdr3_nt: TGTGCCAGCAGCTTACTACAGGGACCTAACTATGGCTACACCTTC
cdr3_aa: CASSLLQGPNYGYTF

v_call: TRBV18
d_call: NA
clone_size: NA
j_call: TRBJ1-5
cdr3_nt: TGTGCCAGCTCCCACCAGGCTCGGGGGGTTAGCAATCAGCCCCAGCATTTT
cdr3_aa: CASSHQARGVSNQPQHF

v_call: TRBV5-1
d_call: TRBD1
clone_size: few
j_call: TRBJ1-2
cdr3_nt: TGCGCCAGCAGTCGCGACAGGGTGTCTGGCTACACCTTC
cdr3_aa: CASSRDRVSGYTF

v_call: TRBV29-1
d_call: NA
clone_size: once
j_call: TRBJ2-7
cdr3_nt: TGCAGCGTTGAAGATCCGGAGACCGACTACGAGCAGTACTTC
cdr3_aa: CSVEDPETDYEQYF

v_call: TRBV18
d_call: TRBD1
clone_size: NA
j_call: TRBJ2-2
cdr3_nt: TGTGCCAGCTCACGGGACAGTCAAACCGGGGAGCTGTTTTTT
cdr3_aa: CASSRDSQTGELFF

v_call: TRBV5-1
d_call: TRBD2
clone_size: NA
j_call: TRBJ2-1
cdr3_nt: TGCGCCAGCAGCGTGGGGACTAGCGGCAACAATGAGCAGTTCTTC
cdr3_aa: CASSVGTSGNNEQFF

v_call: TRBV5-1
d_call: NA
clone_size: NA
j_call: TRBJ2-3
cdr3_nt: TGCGCCAGCAGCTTGTCCGGAGACTACACAGATACGCAGTATTTT
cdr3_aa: CASSLSGDYTDTQYF

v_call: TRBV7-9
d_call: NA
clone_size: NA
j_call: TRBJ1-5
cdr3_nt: TGTGCCAGCAGCTTTGGTCCAGGGGTTCAGCCCCAGCATTTT
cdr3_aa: CASSFGPGVQPQHF

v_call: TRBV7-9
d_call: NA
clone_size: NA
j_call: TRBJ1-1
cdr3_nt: TGTGCCAGCAGCTTAGAGCGGACAGCCATGAACACTGAAGCTTTCTTT
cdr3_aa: CASSLERTAMNTEAFF

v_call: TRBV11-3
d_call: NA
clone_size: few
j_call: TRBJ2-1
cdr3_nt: TGTGCCAGCAGCTTAGCGGTGGAGAATGAGCAGTTCTTC
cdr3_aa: CASSLAVENEQFF

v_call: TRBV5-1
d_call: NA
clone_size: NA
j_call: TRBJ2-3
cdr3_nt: TGCGCCAGCAGCTTGCGAGACACAGATACGCAGTATTTT
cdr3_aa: CASSLRDTDTQYF

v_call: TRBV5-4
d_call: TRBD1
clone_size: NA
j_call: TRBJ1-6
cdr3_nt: TGTGCCAGCAGCTATCGGACAGGTCGCGGCTCCTATAATTCACCCCTCCACTTT
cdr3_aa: CASSYRTGRGSYNSPLHF

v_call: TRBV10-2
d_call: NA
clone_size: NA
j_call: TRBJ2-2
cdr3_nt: TGCGCCAGCAGTCCCGACCGCCGATTGAACACCGGGGAGCTGTTTTTT
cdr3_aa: CASSPDRRLNTGELFF

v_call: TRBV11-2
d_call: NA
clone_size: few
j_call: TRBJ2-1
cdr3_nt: TGTGCCAGCAGCTTAGGGGGCTACAATGAGCAGTTCTTC
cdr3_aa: CASSLGGYNEQFF

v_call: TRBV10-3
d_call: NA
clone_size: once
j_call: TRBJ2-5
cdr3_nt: TGTGCCATCCGGGACACCGGGGAGACCCAGTACTTC
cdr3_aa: CAIRDTGETQYF

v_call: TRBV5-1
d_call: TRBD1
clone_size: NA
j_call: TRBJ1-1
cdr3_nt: TGCGCCAGCAATTTGATGGGACAGGCCGACACTGAAGCTTTCTTT
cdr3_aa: CASNLMGQADTEAFF

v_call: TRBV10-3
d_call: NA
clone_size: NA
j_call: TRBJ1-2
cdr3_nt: TGTGCCATCAGTGCCTATAACTATGGCTACACCTTC
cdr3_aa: CAISAYNYGYTF

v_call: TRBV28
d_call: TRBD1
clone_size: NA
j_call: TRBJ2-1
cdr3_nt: TGTGCCAGCAGTTTGGGACAGAGGTACAATGAGCAGTTCTTC
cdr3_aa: CASSLGQRYNEQFF

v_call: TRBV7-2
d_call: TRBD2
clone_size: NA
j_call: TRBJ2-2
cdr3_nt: TGTGCCAGCAGCATGGGGAGGGGTAACACCGGGGAGCTGTTTTTT
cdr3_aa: CASSMGRGNTGELFF

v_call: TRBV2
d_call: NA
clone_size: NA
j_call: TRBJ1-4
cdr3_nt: TGTGCCAGCAGGAGCCCGGACGGGCCAACTAATGAAAAACTGTTTTTT
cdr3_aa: CASRSPDGPTNEKLFF

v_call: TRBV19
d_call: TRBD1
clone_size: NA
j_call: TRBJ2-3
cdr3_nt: TGTGCCAGTATAGGACAGGGATTTGGCTCGGATACGCAGTATTTT
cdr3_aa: CASIGQGFGSDTQYF

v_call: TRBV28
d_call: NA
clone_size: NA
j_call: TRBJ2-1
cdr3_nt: TGTGCCAGCCGGGACACCCCCTACAATGAGCAGTTCTTC
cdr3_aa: CASRDTPYNEQFF

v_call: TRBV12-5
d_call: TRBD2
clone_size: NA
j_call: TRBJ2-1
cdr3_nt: TGTGCTAGTGCCCCCGGACTAGCGGGAGGCCCCAGCTCCTACAATGAGCAGTTCTTC
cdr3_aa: CASAPGLAGGPSSYNEQFF

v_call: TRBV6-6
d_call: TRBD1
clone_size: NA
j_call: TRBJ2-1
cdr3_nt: TGTGCCAGCACAAGAACAGGGGATGAGCAGTTCTTC
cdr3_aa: CASTRTGDEQFF

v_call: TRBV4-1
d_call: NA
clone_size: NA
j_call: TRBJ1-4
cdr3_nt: TGCGCCAGCAGCCAAGATCCAAGGACGGGGAATGAAAAACTGTTTTTT
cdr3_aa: CASSQDPRTGNEKLFF

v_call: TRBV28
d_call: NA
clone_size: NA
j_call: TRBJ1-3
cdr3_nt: TGTGCCAGCAGTTTATCGCCAGAAGACTCTGGAAACACCATATATTTT
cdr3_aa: CASSLSPEDSGNTIYF

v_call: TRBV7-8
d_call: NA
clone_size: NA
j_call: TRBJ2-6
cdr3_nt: TGTGCCAGCAGCTTAGGGCAGGGACCTCCCTCTGGGGCCAACGTCCTGACTTTC
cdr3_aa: CASSLGQGPPSGANVLTF

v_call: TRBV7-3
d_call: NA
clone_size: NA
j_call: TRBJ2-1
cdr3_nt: TGTGCCAGCAGCTTACAAGGGGGAGGGACAGTTGGGCTCAATGAGCAGTTCTTC
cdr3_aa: CASSLQGGGTVGLNEQFF

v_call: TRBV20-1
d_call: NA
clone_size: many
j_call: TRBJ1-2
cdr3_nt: TGCAGTGCTAGAGGTTATGGCTACACCTTC
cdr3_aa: CSARGYGYTF